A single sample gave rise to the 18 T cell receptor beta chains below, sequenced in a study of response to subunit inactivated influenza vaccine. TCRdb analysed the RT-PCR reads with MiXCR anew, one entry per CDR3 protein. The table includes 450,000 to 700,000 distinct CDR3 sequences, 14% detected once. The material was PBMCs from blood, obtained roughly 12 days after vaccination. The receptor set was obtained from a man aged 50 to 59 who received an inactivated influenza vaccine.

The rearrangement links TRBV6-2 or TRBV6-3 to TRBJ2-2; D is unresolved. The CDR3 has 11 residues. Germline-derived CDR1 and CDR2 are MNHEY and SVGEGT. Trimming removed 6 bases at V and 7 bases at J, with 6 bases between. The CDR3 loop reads CASRGGGELFF. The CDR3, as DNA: TGTGCCAGCAGGGGTGGCGGGGAGCTGTTTTTT.

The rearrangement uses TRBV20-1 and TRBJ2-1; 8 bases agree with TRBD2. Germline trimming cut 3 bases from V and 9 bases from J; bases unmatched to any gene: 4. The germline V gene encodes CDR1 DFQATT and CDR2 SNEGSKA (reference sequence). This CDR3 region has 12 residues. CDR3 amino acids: CSASGGGREQFF. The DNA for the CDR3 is TGCAGTGCTAGCGGGGGGGGTCGTGAGCAGTTCTTC.

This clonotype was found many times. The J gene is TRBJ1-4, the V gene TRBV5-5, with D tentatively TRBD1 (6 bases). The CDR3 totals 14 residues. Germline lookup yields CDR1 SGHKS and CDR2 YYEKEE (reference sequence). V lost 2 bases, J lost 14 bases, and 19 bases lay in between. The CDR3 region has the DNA TGTGCCAGCAGCTTCGGACAGTCCCGGTCGAGGCTGTTTTTT. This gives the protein CASSFGQSRSRLFF.

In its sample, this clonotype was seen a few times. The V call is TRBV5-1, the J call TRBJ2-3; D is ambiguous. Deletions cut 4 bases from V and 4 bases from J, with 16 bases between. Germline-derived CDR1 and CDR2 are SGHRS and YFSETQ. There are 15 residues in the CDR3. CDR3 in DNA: TGCGCCAGCAGCCGAATGGGTCACGAGTCAGATACGCAGTATTTT. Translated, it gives CASSRMGHESDTQYF.

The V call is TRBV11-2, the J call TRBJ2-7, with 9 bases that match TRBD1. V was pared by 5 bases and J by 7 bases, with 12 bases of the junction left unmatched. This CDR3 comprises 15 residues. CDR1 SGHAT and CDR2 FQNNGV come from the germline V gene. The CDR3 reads CASSLGTGMLEEQYF. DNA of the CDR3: TGTGCCAGCAGCCTCGGGACAGGGATGCTTGAGGAGCAGTACTTC.

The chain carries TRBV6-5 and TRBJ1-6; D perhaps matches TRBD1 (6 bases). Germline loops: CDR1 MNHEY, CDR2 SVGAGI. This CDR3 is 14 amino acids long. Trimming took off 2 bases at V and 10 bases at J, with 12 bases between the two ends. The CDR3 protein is CASSYQGSESPLHF. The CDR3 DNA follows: TGTGCCAGCAGTTACCAGGGGTCGGAGTCACCCCTCCACTTT.

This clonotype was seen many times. The CDR3 loop is CASSSGGEAFF. The CDR3 DNA follows: TGTGCCAGCAGTTCAGGGGGAGAAGCTTTCTTT. The rearrangement joins TRBV12-3 or TRBV12-4 to TRBJ1-1, with TRBD1 matching 7 bases. The trim removed 4 bases at V and 8 bases at J, leaving 1 base unmatched. CDR3 size: 11 residues.

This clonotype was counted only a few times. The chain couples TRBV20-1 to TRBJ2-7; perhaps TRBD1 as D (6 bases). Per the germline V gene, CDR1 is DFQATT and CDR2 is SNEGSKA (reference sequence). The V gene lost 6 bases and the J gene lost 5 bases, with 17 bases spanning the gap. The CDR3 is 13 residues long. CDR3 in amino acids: CSAIGRGQNEQYF. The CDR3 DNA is TGCAGTGCGATAGGCAGGGGTCAGAACGAGCAGTACTTC.

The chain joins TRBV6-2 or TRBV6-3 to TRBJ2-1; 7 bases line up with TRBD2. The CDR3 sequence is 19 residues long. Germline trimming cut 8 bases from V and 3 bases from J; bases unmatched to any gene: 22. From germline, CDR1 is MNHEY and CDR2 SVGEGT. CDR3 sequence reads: CASHFVLSAGVKGYNEQFF. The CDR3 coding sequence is TGTGCCAGCCATTTCGTCCTAAGCGCGGGGGTAAAGGGCTACAATGAGCAGTTCTTC.

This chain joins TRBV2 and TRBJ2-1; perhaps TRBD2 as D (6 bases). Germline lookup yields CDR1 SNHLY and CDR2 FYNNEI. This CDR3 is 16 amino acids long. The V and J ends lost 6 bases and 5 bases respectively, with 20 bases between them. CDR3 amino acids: CASSPNSGLINNEQFF. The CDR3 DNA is TGTGCCAGCAGCCCTAACTCGGGACTCATAAACAATGAGCAGTTCTTC.

CDR3: CAWSLQGYSTDTQYF. As DNA, the CDR3 is TGTGCCTGGAGTTTACAGGGCTACTCCACAGATACGCAGTATTTT. The chain joins TRBV30 to TRBJ2-3, with D maybe TRBD1 (6 bases). Trimming stripped 2 bases from V and 2 bases from J, with 14 bases between. Germline V gives CDR1 GTSNPN, CDR2 SVGIG (reference sequence). The length of the CDR3 is 15 residues.

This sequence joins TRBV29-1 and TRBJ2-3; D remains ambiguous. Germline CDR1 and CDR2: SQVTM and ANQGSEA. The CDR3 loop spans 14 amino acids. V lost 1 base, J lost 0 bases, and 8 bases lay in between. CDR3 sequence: CSVEASASTDTQYF. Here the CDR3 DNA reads TGCAGCGTTGAAGCGTCAGCTAGCACAGATACGCAGTATTTT.

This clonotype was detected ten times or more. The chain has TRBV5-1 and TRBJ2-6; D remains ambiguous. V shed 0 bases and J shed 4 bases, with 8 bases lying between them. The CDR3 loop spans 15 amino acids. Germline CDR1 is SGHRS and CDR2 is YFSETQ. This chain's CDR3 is CASSLDRPGANVLTF. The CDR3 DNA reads TGCGCCAGCAGCTTGGATCGGCCCGGGGCCAACGTCCTGACTTTC.

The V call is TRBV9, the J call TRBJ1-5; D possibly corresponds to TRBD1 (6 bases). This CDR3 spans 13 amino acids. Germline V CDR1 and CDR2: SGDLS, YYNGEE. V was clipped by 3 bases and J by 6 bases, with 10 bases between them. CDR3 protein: CASSAGDRQPQHF. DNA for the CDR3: TGTGCCAGCAGCGCAGGGGATCGTCAGCCCCAGCATTTT.

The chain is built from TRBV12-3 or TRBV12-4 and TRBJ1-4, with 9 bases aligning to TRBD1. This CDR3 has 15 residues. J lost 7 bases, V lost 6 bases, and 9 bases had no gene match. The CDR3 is CASSWGGQGGEKLFF. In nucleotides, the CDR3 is TGTGCCAGCAGCTGGGGGGGACAGGGAGGTGAAAAACTGTTTTTT.

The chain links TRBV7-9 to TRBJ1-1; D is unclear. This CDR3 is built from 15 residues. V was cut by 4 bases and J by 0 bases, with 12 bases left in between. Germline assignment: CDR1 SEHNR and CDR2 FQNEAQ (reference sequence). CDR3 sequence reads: CASSSRGHMNTEAFF. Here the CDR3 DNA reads TGTGCCAGCAGCTCAAGAGGGCACATGAACACTGAAGCTTTCTTT.

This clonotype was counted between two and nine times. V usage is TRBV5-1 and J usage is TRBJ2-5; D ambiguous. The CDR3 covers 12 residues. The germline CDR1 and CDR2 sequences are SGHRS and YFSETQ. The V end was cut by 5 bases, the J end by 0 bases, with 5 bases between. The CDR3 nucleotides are TGCGCCAGCAGTTGGGACCAAGAGACCCAGTACTTC. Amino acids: CASSWDQETQYF.

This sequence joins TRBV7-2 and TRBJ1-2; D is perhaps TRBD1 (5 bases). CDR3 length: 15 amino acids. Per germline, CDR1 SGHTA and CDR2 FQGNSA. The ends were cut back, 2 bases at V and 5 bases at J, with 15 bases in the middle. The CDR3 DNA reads TGTGCCAGCAGCTTATACGGGGGGTTGGGATATGGCTACACCTTC. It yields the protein CASSLYGGLGYGYTF.